A selection of T cell receptor beta chains follows, all from one sample in a study of early T cells in non-severe SARS-CoV-2 infection. TCRdb analysed the 5' RACE reads with MiXCR anew, one entry per CDR3 protein. Altogether some 83,000 distinct CDR3 sequences are present, 10% being singletons, with the ten largest covering 8% to 10%. Material: whole blood, obtained at baseline. The receptors originated from an adult who was a healthcare worker with PCR-confirmed SARS-CoV-2 infection or an uninfected control (not recorded which). Each CDR3 is given with its conserved first and last residue. Clone sizes are given selectively: once, few, many, or a class where the clone is expanded.

clone size: .
V gene: TRBV10-1
J gene: TRBJ2-1
CDR3 protein: CASSGMPNYNEQFF

clone size: .
V gene: TRBV6-1
J gene: TRBJ1-5
CDR3 protein: CATSEGAPTVNQPQHF

clone size: .
V gene: TRBV18
J gene: TRBJ2-5
CDR3 protein: CASSPLPGETQYF

clone size: .
V gene: TRBV27
J gene: TRBJ2-2
CDR3 protein: CASRSASNTGELFF

clone size: .
V gene: TRBV12-3/TRBV12-4
J gene: TRBJ2-1
CDR3 protein: CASSPTGGRRQFF

clone size: many
V gene: TRBV11-2
J gene: TRBJ1-2
CDR3 protein: CASSPFTSNYGYTF

clone size: .
V gene: TRBV6-2/TRBV6-3
J gene: TRBJ2-7
CDR3 protein: CASSYRLAESSYEQYF

clone size: .
V gene: TRBV5-6
J gene: TRBJ2-1
CDR3 protein: CASSPASGRGGNEQFF

clone size: .
V gene: TRBV7-2
J gene: TRBJ2-7
CDR3 protein: CASSSVAGGLGYF

clone size: few
V gene: TRBV18
J gene: TRBJ1-5
CDR3 protein: CASSPGGKGNQPQHF

clone size: many
V gene: TRBV20-1
J gene: TRBJ2-1
CDR3 protein: CSASVPRGQRNEQFF

clone size: few
V gene: TRBV27
J gene: TRBJ2-7
CDR3 protein: CASSLSVAGNHEQYF

clone size: .
V gene: TRBV5-4
J gene: TRBJ2-2
CDR3 protein: CASSQSTGRTGELFF

clone size: .
V gene: TRBV11-2
J gene: TRBJ2-1
CDR3 protein: CASSPGGRNEQFF

clone size: .
V gene: TRBV6-1
J gene: TRBJ1-5
CDR3 protein: CASSEGWSNQPQHF

clone size: few
V gene: TRBV28
J gene: TRBJ2-7
CDR3 protein: CACNRPGQGVNEQYF

clone size: many
V gene: TRBV7-2
J gene: TRBJ2-1
CDR3 protein: CASSLGPQNNEQFF

clone size: few
V gene: TRBV10-3
J gene: TRBJ2-3
CDR3 protein: CAISVAGDTDTQYF

clone size: .
V gene: TRBV5-4
J gene: TRBJ2-3
CDR3 protein: CASSLLKGLTDTQYF

clone size: few
V gene: TRBV24-1
J gene: TRBJ2-7
CDR3 protein: CATSDGTVPYEQYF

clone size: many
V gene: TRBV28
J gene: TRBJ2-7
CDR3 protein: CASRNLGDNHHYEQYF

clone size: many
V gene: TRBV12-3/TRBV12-4
J gene: TRBJ2-1
CDR3 protein: CASKAGTSFNEQFF

clone size: few
V gene: TRBV6-5
J gene: TRBJ1-1
CDR3 protein: CASSGPLTEAFF

clone size: many
V gene: TRBV20-1
J gene: TRBJ1-1
CDR3 protein: CSARPGANPNTEAFF

clone size: many
V gene: TRBV20-1
J gene: TRBJ1-4
CDR3 protein: CSARTLAGATNEKLFF

clone size: .
V gene: TRBV5-4
J gene: TRBJ2-7
CDR3 protein: CASSLDGSQRPYEQYF

clone size: .
V gene: TRBV27
J gene: TRBJ2-3
CDR3 protein: CASRRATDTQYF

clone size: .
V gene: TRBV12-3/TRBV12-4
J gene: TRBJ1-2
CDR3 protein: CASSLGRPYGYTF

clone size: .
V gene: TRBV7-9
J gene: TRBJ2-5
CDR3 protein: CASSRGNRQQETQYF

clone size: many
V gene: TRBV5-4
J gene: TRBJ2-1
CDR3 protein: CASSLKTSGGNEQFF

clone size: few
V gene: TRBV18
J gene: TRBJ1-6
CDR3 protein: CASSPNRQGFGSPLHF

clone size: many
V gene: TRBV7-8
J gene: TRBJ1-2
CDR3 protein: CASSLGGIYGYTF

clone size: .
V gene: TRBV5-1
J gene: TRBJ2-1
CDR3 protein: CASSPGLAQYNEQFF

clone size: few
V gene: TRBV7-3
J gene: TRBJ2-1
CDR3 protein: CASSPSRVDEQFF

clone size: .
V gene: TRBV7-9
J gene: TRBJ2-1
CDR3 protein: CASSPLGRENEQFF

clone size: many
V gene: TRBV27
J gene: TRBJ1-6
CDR3 protein: CASSSQGDEDSPLHF

clone size: few
V gene: TRBV20-1
J gene: TRBJ2-3
CDR3 protein: CSARHHGGAESDTQYF

clone size: .
V gene: TRBV28
J gene: TRBJ1-4
CDR3 protein: CASSYRETGGKLFF

clone size: many
V gene: TRBV28
J gene: TRBJ2-6
CDR3 protein: CASTPLSLRGFSGANVLTF

clone size: many
V gene: TRBV7-9
J gene: TRBJ1-6
CDR3 protein: CASSSNPGTWSSYNSPLHF